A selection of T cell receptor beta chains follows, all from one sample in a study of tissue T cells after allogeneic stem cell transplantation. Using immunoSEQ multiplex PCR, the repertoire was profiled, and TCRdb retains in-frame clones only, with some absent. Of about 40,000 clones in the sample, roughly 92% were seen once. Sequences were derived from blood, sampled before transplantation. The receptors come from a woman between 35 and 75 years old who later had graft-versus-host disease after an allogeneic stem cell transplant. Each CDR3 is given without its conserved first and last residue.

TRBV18 ASSPPGETQY
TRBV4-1 ASSQLSGRPSYNEQF
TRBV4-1 ASSQETGNSYNEQF
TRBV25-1 ASNTGTSGEYEQY
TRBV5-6 ASSTGLNTGELF
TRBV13 ASSLRGLQPQH
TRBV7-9 ASSVDGYT
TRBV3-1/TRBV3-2 ASSPRQGAGELF
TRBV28 ASSFRERYNEQF
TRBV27 ASSFVLAGGHYEQY
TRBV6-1 ASDGQDAYNEQF
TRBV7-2 ASSLPGGAGGYT
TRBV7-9 ASSLVGNEQF
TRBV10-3 AISESMAGGEKLF
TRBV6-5 ASSYSATGALGQF
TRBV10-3 AIRRDPSYNEQF
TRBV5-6 ASSTGYGSYT
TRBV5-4 ASSKTNNRYGYT
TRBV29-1 SVVRAGGPTDTQY
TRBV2 ASSLLRDRGNEPQH
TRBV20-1 SASRGLYNEQF
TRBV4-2 ASSQGPGQGSYEQY
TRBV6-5 ASSYNGGGTYEQY
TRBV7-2 ASSWERDYGYT
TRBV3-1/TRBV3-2 ASSQYDYTGELF
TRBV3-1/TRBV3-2 ASSLGTGKNSPLH
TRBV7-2 ASSLGQGVGKTQY
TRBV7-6 ASSFDGDSYNEQF
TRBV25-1 ASSERVAGGTYNEQF
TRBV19 ASTGTATFFYGYT
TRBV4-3 ASSQDSMLNYGYT
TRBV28 ASSSVISNQPQH
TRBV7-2 ASSLVFVGTTEAF
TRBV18 ASSPIGSGGWTEAF
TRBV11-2 ASSLGQGTSYGYT
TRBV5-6 ASSSATAAEAF
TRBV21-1 ASDSGRTGLHNEQF
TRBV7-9 ASSLVLPDEAF
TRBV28 ASSRGTSGRNTGELF
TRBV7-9 ASSPRAYEQY
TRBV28 ASSQDTQY
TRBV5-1 ASSGDREGLEQY
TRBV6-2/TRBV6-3 ASSTQGLGNQPQH
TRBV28 ASSFPAWLSTEAF
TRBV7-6 ASSLGSRNGDTQY
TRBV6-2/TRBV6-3 ASSYPRAGVESYEQY
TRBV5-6 ASSFGPGSNEQF
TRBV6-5 ASSTTQTQY
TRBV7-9 ASSLGAGVSYNEQF
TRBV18 ASSRDWEDIQY